These 16 T cell receptor beta chains share one sample of origin, sequenced in a study of cytomegalovirus exposure and HLA in healthy donors. The PCR made use of 60 Vbeta and 13 Jbeta primers. The method was immunoSEQ multiplex PCR; TCRdb's version includes in-frame clones alone and lacks a portion of them. The sample lists under 95,000 clones, roughly 72% occurring once. The sample was PBMCs. Every receptor here comes from a young man in good health and CMV-seropositive.

In this sample, this clone is medium-sized. The chain uses TRBV7-9 and TRBJ1-2, with D possibly matching TRBD1 (6 bases). This CDR3 comprises 15 residues. V gave up 7 bases and J gave up 2 bases, with 17 bases separating them. In germline, CDR1 is SEHNR, CDR2 FQNEAQ (reference sequence). CDR3 in DNA: TGTGCCAGCATCCTATGGGGGGGCCGAAACTATGGCTACACCTTC. Amino acids: CASILWGGRNYGYTF.

This clone was seen more than once but under ten times. DNA for the CDR3: TGTGCCAGCAGCCAGGGACAGGGAAACTATGGCTACACCTTC. It specifies CASSQGQGNYGYTF. The chain uses TRBV7-6 and TRBJ1-2; 9 bases agree with TRBD1. With 5 bases clipped from V and 2 bases from J, the junction kept 3 bases outside the gene matches. Germline lookup yields CDR1 SGHVS and CDR2 FNYEAQ. This CDR3 contains 14 residues.

The chain recombines TRBV7-2 with TRBJ2-7, with 9 bases that match TRBD2. V dropped 5 bases and J dropped 5; count of bases not matched to a gene: 13. The CDR3 runs to 16 residues. Germline V CDR1 and CDR2: SGHTA, FQGNSA. In DNA, the CDR3 is TGTGCCAGCAGCCACCAAGCGGGAGGTCGGGCCAACGAGCAGTACTTC. Translating gives CASSHQAGGRANEQYF.

The J gene is TRBJ2-7, the V gene TRBV7-2; D possibly corresponds to TRBD1 (6 bases). Germline assignment: CDR1 SGHTA and CDR2 FQGNSA. CDR3 length equals 12 residues. V lost 4 bases to trimming and J lost 6 bases, with 10 bases between them. The CDR3 sequence is CASSSTGREQYF. DNA of the CDR3: TGTGCCAGCAGCTCCACAGGGCGCGAGCAGTACTTC.

The chain has TRBV6-5 and TRBJ1-2, with 9 bases identical to TRBD1. Germline V gene data show CDR1 as MNHEY and CDR2 as SVGAGI. CDR3 length: 14 amino acids. V was clipped by 7 bases and J by 10 bases; unmatched bases: 13. DNA of the CDR3: TGTGCCAGCACCCCCGCCGGGACAGGGCAGTTCTACACCTTC. Amino acids: CASTPAGTGQFYTF.

V usage is TRBV27 and J usage is TRBJ1-2; 9 nucleotides match TRBD1. This CDR3 region has 15 residues. Germline trimming cut 10 bases from V and 7 bases from J; bases unmatched to any gene: 16. Germline-derived CDR1 and CDR2 are MNHEY and SMNVEV (reference sequence). The CDR3 sequence is CAIIPRTGDSGGYTF. CDR3 in DNA: TGTGCCATCATCCCAAGGACAGGGGATTCGGGTGGCTACACCTTC.

This chain joins TRBV5-1 and TRBJ1-1; TRBD1 is a possible D gene (5 bases). V was clipped by 0 bases and J by 10 bases, with 13 bases between them. This CDR3 is 13 amino acids long. The germline CDR1 and CDR2 sequences are SGHRS and YFSETQ. CDR3 region: CASSLEGKAGAFF. The CDR3 coding sequence is TGCGCCAGCAGCTTGGAGGGGAAAGCGGGAGCTTTCTTT.

V gene TRBV7-9 combines with J gene TRBJ2-3; 9 bases align to TRBD2. Germline assignment: CDR1 SEHNR and CDR2 FQNEAQ (reference sequence). Germline trimming cut 5 bases from V and 2 bases from J; bases unmatched to any gene: 8. The CDR3 is 16 residues long. The chain's CDR3 is CASSQDSGGVTDTQYF. The CDR3 DNA reads as TGTGCCAGCAGCCAAGATAGCGGGGGAGTCACAGATACGCAGTATTTT.

The J gene is TRBJ2-7, the V gene TRBV7-8; possibly TRBD2 for D (6 bases). This CDR3 is 15 amino acids long. V was cut by 0 bases and J by 3 bases, with 12 bases left in between. CDR1 is SGHVS and CDR2 is FQNEAQ in the germline V gene. This chain's CDR3 is CASSLAGGLSYEQYV. CDR3 in DNA: TGTGCCAGCAGCTTAGCGGGGGGTCTTAGCTACGAGCAGTACGTC.

The V gene is TRBV7-3, the J gene TRBJ2-1, with D tentatively TRBD2 (5 bases). Trimming removed 2 bases from V and 7 bases from J, with 15 bases in between. Germline V gene sequence: CDR1 SGHTA, CDR2 FQGTGA. The CDR3 is 15 residues long. The chain's CDR3 is CASSLGLGPGNEQFF. Written as DNA, the CDR3 is TGTGCCAGCAGCTTAGGTCTGGGTCCGGGAAATGAGCAGTTCTTC. Variable domain in full (rest from reference TRBV7-3 and TRBJ2-1): GAGVSQTPSNKVTEKGKYVELRCDPISGHTALYWYRQSLGQGPEFLIYFQGTGAADDSGLPNDRFFAVRPEGSVSTLKIQRTERGDSAVYLCASSLGLGPGNEQFFGPGTRLTVL.

This chain links TRBV7-2 with TRBJ1-6, with D possibly TRBD1 on 6 matching bases. Between the trimmed V and J ends, which lost 0 bases and 9 bases, there was a span of 12 bases. Germline assignment: CDR1 SGHTA and CDR2 FQGNSA. CDR3 size: 15 residues. In nucleotides, the CDR3 is TGTGCCAGCAGCTTAGCGGCCAGGGGAAGTTCACCCCTCCACTTT. Its translation is CASSLAARGSSPLHF.

V and J are TRBV19 and TRBJ1-4, with 10 bases fitting TRBD1. The CDR3 contains 15 residues. Germline assignment: CDR1 LNHDA and CDR2 SQIVND (reference sequence). The CDR3 loop reads CASFGQGEFNEKLFF. The CDR3, as DNA: TGTGCAAGTTTTGGACAGGGGGAGTTCAATGAAAAACTGTTTTTT.

The chain employs TRBV6-5 and TRBJ2-7; perhaps TRBD1 as D (5 bases). Trimming removed 7 bases from V and 3 bases from J, with 16 bases in between. The CDR3 consists of 14 residues. Germline values: CDR1 MNHEY, CDR2 SVGAGI. CDR3 bases: TGTGCCAGCAACAAGGGCTCAACAGGCTACGAGCAGTACTTC. Translating gives CASNKGSTGYEQYF.

The rearrangement links TRBV4-1 to TRBJ1-3, with 8 positions matching TRBD1. Looked up from germline, CDR1 is MGHRA and CDR2 is YSYEKL. The junction had 9 bases not matched to a gene; V was cut back by 0 bases and J by 2 bases. The CDR3 spans 18 residues. The CDR3 loop is CASSQEAGGEVTGNTIYF. DNA for the CDR3: TGCGCCAGCAGCCAAGAGGCAGGGGGCGAAGTAACTGGAAACACCATATATTTT.

V usage is TRBV5-6 and J usage is TRBJ2-5, with 10 nucleotides matching TRBD2. The V gene end was trimmed by 2 bases and the J gene end by 4 bases; junction bases not matched to a gene: 2. The CDR3 is 14 residues long. CDR1 and CDR2 from the germline V gene are SGHDT and YYEEEE. The CDR3 nucleotides read TGTGCCAGCAGCTTACAGCGGGGGGGAGAGACCCAGTACTTC. Protein sequence: CASSLQRGGETQYF. Complete variable domain (other parts from reference TRBV5-6 and TRBJ2-5): DAGVTQSPTHLIKTRGQQVTLRCSPKSGHDTVSWYQQALGQGPQFIFQYYEEEERQRGNFPDRFSGHQFPNYSSELNVNALLLGDSALYLCASSLQRGGETQYFGPGTRLLVL.

This clone is a singleton in its sample. The V and J genes are TRBV4-2 and TRBJ2-6; 8 nucleotides agree with TRBD1. There are 16 residues in the CDR3. V shed 1 base, J shed 1 base, and the junction held 0 bases outside the gene matches. Germline V CDR1 and CDR2: LGHNA, YNFKEQ. The CDR3 sequence is CASSQGTGSGANVLTF. CDR3 coding DNA: TGTGCCAGCAGCCAAGGGACAGGGTCTGGGGCCAACGTCCTGACTTTC.